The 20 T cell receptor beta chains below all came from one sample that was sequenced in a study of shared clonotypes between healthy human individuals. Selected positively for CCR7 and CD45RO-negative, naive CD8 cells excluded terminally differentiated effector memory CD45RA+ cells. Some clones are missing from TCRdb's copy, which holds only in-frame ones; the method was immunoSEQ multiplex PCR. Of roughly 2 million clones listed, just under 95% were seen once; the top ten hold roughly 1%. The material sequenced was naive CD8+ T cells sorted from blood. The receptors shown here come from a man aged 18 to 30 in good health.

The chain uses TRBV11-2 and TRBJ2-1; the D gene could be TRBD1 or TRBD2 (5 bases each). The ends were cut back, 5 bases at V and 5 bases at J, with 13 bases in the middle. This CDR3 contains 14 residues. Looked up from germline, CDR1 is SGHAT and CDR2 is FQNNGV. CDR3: CASSIGTTNNEQFF. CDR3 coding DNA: TGTGCCAGCAGCATCGGGACGACCAACAATGAGCAGTTCTTC.

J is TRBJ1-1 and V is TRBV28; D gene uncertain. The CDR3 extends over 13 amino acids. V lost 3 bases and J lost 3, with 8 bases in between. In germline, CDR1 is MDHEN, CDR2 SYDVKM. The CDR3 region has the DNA TGTGCCAGCAGTTTGGGCAGGTACACTGAAGCTTTCTTT. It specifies CASSLGRYTEAFF.

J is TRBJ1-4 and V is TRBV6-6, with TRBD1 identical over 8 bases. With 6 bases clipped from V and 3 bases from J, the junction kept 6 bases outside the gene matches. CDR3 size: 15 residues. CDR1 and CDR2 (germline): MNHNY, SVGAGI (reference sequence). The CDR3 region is CASRSDRGSNEKLFF. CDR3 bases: TGTGCCAGCAGATCCGACAGGGGCTCTAATGAAAAACTGTTTTTT.

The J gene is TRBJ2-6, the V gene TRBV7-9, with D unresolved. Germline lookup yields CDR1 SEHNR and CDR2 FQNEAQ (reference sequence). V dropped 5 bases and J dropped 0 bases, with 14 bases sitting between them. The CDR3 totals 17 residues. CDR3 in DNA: TGTGCCAGCAGCCCCGACATCCAGTCCTCTGGGGCCAACGTCCTGACTTTC. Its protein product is CASSPDIQSSGANVLTF.

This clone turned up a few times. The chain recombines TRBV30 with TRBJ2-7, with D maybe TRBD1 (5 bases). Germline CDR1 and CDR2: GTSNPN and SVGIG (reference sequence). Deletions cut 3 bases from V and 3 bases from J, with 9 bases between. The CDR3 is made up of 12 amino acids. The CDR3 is CAWRGRGYEQYF. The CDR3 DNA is TGTGCCTGGAGGGGTAGGGGCTACGAGCAGTACTTC.

The DNA of the CDR3 is TGTGCCAGCAGCTTTGATATCGCCGGGACCTGGAGTGGCTACACCTTC. This sequence encodes CASSFDIAGTWSGYTF. This chain connects TRBV7-9 to TRBJ1-2, with D possibly being TRBD1 (5 bases). V was shortened by 3 bases and J by 7 bases, with 21 bases between the two germline ends. Germline CDR1 is SEHNR and CDR2 is FQNEAQ (reference sequence). The CDR3 extends over 16 amino acids. Supplemented by reference TRBV7-9 and TRBJ1-2, the full variable domain reads DTGVSQNPRHKITKRGQNVTFRCDPISEHNRLYWYRQTLGQGPEFLTYFQNEAQLEKSRLLSDRFSAERPKGSFSTLEIQRTEQGDSAMYLCASSFDIAGTWSGYTFGSGTRLTVV.

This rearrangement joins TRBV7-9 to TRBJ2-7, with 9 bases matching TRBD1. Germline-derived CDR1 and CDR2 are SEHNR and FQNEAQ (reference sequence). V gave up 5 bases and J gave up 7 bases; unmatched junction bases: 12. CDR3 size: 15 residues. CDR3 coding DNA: TGTGCCAGCAGCCTCGGACAGGGGAGGGTTTGGGAGCAGTACTTC. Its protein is CASSLGQGRVWEQYF.

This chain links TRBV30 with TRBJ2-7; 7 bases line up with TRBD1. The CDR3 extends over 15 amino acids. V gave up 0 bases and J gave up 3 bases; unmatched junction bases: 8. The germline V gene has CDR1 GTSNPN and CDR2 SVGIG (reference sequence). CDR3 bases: TGTGCCTGGAGTGTAACCCCAACAGGGGTCTACGAGCAGTACTTC. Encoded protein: CAWSVTPTGVYEQYF.

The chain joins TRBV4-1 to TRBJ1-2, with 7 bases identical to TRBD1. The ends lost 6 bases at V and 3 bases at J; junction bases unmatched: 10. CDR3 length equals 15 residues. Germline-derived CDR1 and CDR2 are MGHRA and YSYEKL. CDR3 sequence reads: CASRHRGTGDYGYTF. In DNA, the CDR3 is TGCGCCAGCAGACACCGTGGAACAGGGGACTATGGCTACACCTTC.

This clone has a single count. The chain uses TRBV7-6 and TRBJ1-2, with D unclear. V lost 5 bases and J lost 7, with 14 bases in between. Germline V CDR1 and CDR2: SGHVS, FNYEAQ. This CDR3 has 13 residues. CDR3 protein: CASSPDLKGGYTF. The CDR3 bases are TGTGCCAGCAGCCCCGACTTAAAGGGTGGCTACACCTTC.

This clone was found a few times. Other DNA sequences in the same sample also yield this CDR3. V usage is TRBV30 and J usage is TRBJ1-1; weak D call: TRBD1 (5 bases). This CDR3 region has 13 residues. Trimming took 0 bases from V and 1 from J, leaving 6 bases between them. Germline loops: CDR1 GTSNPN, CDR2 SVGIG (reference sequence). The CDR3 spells CAWSVGENTEAFF. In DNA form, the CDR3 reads TGTGCCTGGAGTGTAGGGGAGAACACTGAAGCTTTCTTT.

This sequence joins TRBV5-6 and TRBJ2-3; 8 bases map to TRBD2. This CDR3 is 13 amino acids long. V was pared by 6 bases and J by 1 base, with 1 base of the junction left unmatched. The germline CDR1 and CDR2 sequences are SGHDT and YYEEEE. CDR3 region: CASTGGGTDTQYF. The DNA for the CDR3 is TGTGCCAGCACCGGGGGGGGCACAGATACGCAGTATTTT.

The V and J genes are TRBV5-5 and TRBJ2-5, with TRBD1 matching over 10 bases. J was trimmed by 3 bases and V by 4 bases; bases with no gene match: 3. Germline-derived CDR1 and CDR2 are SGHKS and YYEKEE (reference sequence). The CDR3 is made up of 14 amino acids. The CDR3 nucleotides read TGTGCCAGCAGCGTGGACAGGGGGGAAGAGACCCAGTACTTC. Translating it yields CASSVDRGEETQYF.

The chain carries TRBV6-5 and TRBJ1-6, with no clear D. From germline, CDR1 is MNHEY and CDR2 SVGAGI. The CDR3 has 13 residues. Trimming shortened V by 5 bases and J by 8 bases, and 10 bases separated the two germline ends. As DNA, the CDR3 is TGTGCCAGCAGTAGTCAGTCCTATTCACCCCTCCACTTT. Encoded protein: CASSSQSYSPLHF.

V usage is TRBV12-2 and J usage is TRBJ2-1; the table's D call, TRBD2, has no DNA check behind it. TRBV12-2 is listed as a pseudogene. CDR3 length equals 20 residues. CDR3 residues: CASRLVPAGWVWSSYNEQFF. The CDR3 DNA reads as TGTGCAAGTCGCTTAGTACCAGCGGGTTGGGTATGGAGCTCCTACAATGAGCAGTTCTTC.

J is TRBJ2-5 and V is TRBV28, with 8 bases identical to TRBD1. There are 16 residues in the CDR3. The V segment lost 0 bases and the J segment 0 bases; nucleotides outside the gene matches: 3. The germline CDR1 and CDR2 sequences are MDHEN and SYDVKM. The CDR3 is CASSLWATGDQETQYF. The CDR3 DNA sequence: TGTGCCAGCAGTTTATGGGCGACAGGGGACCAAGAGACCCAGTACTTC.

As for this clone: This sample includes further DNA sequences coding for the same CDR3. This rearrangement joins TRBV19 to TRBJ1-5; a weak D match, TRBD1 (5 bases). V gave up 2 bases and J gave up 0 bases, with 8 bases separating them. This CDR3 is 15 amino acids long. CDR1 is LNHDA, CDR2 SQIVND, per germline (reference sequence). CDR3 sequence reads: CASSIQGYSNQPQHF. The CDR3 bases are TGTGCCAGTAGTATACAGGGCTATAGCAATCAGCCCCAGCATTTT. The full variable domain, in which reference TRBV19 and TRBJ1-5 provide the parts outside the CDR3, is DGGITQSPKYLFRKEGQNVTLSCEQNLNHDAMYWYRQDPGQGLRLIYYSQIVNDFQKGDIAEGYSVSREKKESFPLTVTSAQKNPTAFYLCASSIQGYSNQPQHFGDGTRLSIL.

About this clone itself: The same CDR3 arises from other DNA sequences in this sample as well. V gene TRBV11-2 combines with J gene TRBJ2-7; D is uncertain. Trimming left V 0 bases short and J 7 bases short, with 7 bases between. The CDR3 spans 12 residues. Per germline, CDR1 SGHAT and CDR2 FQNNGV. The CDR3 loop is CASSLDRWEQYF. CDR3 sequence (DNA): TGTGCCAGCAGCTTAGATCGGTGGGAGCAGTACTTC.

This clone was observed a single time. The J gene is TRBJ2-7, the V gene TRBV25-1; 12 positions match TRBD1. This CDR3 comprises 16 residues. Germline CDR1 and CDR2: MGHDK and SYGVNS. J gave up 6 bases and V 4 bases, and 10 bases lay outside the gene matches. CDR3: CASSAVTGQGALEQYF. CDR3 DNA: TGTGCCAGCAGTGCCGTTACGGGACAGGGGGCGCTCGAGCAGTACTTC.

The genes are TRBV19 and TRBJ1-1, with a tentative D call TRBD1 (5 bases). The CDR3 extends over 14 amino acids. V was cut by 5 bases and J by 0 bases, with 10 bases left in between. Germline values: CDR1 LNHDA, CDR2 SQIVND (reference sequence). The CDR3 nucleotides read TGTGCCAGTAGTCCCGGGGCAGTGAACACTGAAGCTTTCTTT. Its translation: CASSPGAVNTEAFF.